This T cell receptor beta chain was found in a study of cytotoxic CD8 clonotypes in ibrutinib-treated CLL. Study-level background: Partial response occurred in approximately 25 patients and complete response in 2; at median approximately 65 months, around 14 remained remitted and around twelve progressed. Study-wide findings and caveats: Among the clonotypes, public ones were uncommon and contracted or held stable on treatment. Clonality rose at ibrutinib response and fell back toward baseline at progression.

Around 2 micrograms of genomic DNA (from cryopreserved PBMCs) were used for TCR beta libraries. To note about this clone: The antigen remains undetermined.

Some clones are missing from TCRdb's copy, which holds only in-frame ones; the method was immunoSEQ multiplex PCR. The repertoire holds some 150,000 clones, with 80% as singletons. The CDR3 is made up of 16 amino acids. Trimming stripped 2 bases from V and 3 bases from J, with 14 bases between. CDR1 MNHNS and CDR2 SASEGT come from the germline V gene. The starting material was PBMCs, obtained after 36 months of ibrutinib treatment. The chain is built from TRBV6-1 and TRBJ1-5; D perhaps matches TRBD1 (6 bases). The clonotype originates from a human donor with chronic lymphocytic leukemia. The CDR3 is CASSELIGTLNQPQHF. DNA of the CDR3: TGTGCCAGCAGTGAACTAATCGGGACACTCAATCAGCCCCAGCATTTT.